Listed below are T cell receptor beta chains from one sample, sequenced in a study of shared clonotypes between healthy human individuals. The assay was immunoSEQ multiplex PCR, and TCRdb's table has in-frame clones only and misses some. The repertoire holds about 680,000 clones, with 90% to 95% as singletons. Sample: naive CD8+ T cells sorted from blood. Receptors were obtained from a man under 40 in good health. Each CDR3 is given with its conserved first and last residue. The order of the fields is D gene, J gene, V gene, clone size, CDR3 protein, CDR3 DNA. D genes are given only for firm matches. Clone size is stated in some rows and not others, as once, few, many or a class when expanded.

D gene: NA; J gene: TRBJ2-7; V gene: TRBV29-1; clone size: once; CDR3 protein: CSVVGGQRASYEQYF; CDR3 DNA: TGCAGCGTTGTCGGGGGACAGAGGGCCTCCTACGAGCAGTACTTC
D gene: NA; J gene: TRBJ1-3; V gene: TRBV7-9; clone size: once; CDR3 protein: CASSLFPGVSGNTIYF; CDR3 DNA: TGTGCCAGCAGCTTATTCCCAGGGGTTTCTGGAAACACCATATATTTT
D gene: TRBD2; J gene: TRBJ2-7; V gene: TRBV5-4; clone size: once; CDR3 protein: CASSLAVGTSVHEQYF; CDR3 DNA: TGTGCCAGCAGCTTGGCCGTTGGGACTAGCGTCCACGAGCAGTACTTC
D gene: TRBD1; J gene: TRBJ1-4; V gene: TRBV7-2; clone size: NA; CDR3 protein: CASSLGQGGANEKLFF; CDR3 DNA: TGTGCCAGCAGCTTAGGACAGGGTGGGGCTAATGAAAAACTGTTTTTT
D gene: TRBD2; J gene: TRBJ2-7; V gene: TRBV10-3; clone size: NA; CDR3 protein: CAISESTSGTYEQYF; CDR3 DNA: TGTGCCATCAGTGAGTCTACTAGCGGGACCTACGAGCAGTACTTC
D gene: NA; J gene: TRBJ1-1; V gene: TRBV29-1; clone size: NA; CDR3 protein: CSVRTRQGTNTEAFF; CDR3 DNA: TGCAGCGTCCGTACCAGACAAGGAACGAACACTGAAGCTTTCTTT
D gene: NA; J gene: TRBJ2-1; V gene: TRBV28; clone size: NA; CDR3 protein: CASSLRTVTLDNEQFF; CDR3 DNA: TGTGCCAGCAGTTTGCGGACAGTTACGTTGGACAATGAGCAGTTCTTC
D gene: TRBD1; J gene: TRBJ2-5; V gene: TRBV19; clone size: NA; CDR3 protein: CASTRLGTGGMETQYF; CDR3 DNA: TGTGCCAGTACCCGTTTAGGGACAGGGGGCATGGAGACCCAGTACTTC
D gene: TRBD1; J gene: TRBJ2-7; V gene: TRBV7-8; clone size: NA; CDR3 protein: CASSTWDSSSYEQYF; CDR3 DNA: TGTGCCAGCAGCACGTGGGACAGTAGCTCCTACGAGCAGTACTTC
D gene: NA; J gene: TRBJ2-7; V gene: TRBV7-9; clone size: NA; CDR3 protein: CASSPWSLDYEQYF; CDR3 DNA: TGTGCCAGCAGCCCCTGGTCCCTGGACTACGAGCAGTACTTC
D gene: TRBD1; J gene: TRBJ2-3; V gene: TRBV29-1; clone size: NA; CDR3 protein: CSVEEADREYF; CDR3 DNA: TGCAGCGTTGAAGAGGCGGACAGGGAGTATTTT